Listed here are 21 T cell receptor beta chains from one sample, sequenced in a study of siplizumab effects on memory and regulatory T cells (dated by TCRdb to the late 2010s). Library creation used the immunoSEQ multiplex PCR assay. The table comes from immuneACCESS by way of TCRdb, which keeps in-frame sequences with V and J called. Part of the clones is missing from these tables; in studies checked, under half for an unresolved V gene and the rest for unknown reasons. In this sample the table shows approximately 110,000 clones, 85% to 95% of which occur a single time. The ten largest clones capture more than 0.3% of the sample. The material sequenced was CD4+ T cells sorted from blood. The receptor set was obtained from a human donor in good health.

The rearrangement uses TRBV10-1 and TRBJ2-5, with 8 bases that match TRBD2. The germline V gene has CDR1 WNHNN and CDR2 SYGVQD (reference sequence). The CDR3 covers 14 residues. V trimming: 7 bases; J trimming: 2 bases; junction bases outside the gene matches: 6. CDR3 protein: CASMGLEAQETQYF. CDR3 DNA: TGCGCCAGCATGGGACTAGAGGCTCAAGAGACCCAGTACTTC.

This clone showed up just once. This rearrangement joins TRBV6-5 to TRBJ1-2; 10 positions agree with TRBD1. The ends lost 6 bases at V and 8 bases at J; junction bases unmatched: 12. The germline CDR1 and CDR2 sequences are MNHEY and SVGAGI. The CDR3 contains 15 residues. As DNA, the CDR3 is TGTGCCAGCAGGCGAGCCCCGGGACAGGGGACGGGCTACACCTTC. Protein: CASRRAPGQGTGYTF.

The rearrangement joins TRBV7-8 to TRBJ1-2; 8 bases are a match to TRBD1. With 7 bases clipped from V and 7 bases from J, the junction kept 11 bases outside the gene matches. The CDR3 is 14 amino acids. Germline V gene data show CDR1 as SGHVS and CDR2 as FQNEAQ. DNA of the CDR3: TGTGCCAGCAACCCGGGCAGGGGGCAGCTTGGCTACACCTTC. It encodes CASNPGRGQLGYTF.

This sequence joins TRBV19 and TRBJ1-1, with TRBD1 matching 11 bases. The germline CDR1 and CDR2 sequences are LNHDA and SQIVND (reference sequence). CDR3 length: 13 residues. Losses at the gene ends were 4 bases for V and 7 bases for J; bases not matched to a gene: 2. The CDR3 DNA is TGTGCCAGTAGTACTGGGACAGGGGGTGAAGCTTTCTTT. Translated, it gives CASSTGTGGEAFF.

J is TRBJ1-2 and V is TRBV6-1; unclear D gene. V lost 6 bases, J lost 5 bases, and 13 bases lay in between. Per germline, CDR1 MNHNS and CDR2 SASEGT. The CDR3 covers 13 residues. The CDR3 DNA is TGTGCCAGCAGCGTTAGTAGGAATTATGGCTACACCTTC. It encodes CASSVSRNYGYTF.

This clone was counted once. The J gene is TRBJ2-3, the V gene TRBV5-1; 10 bases align to TRBD2. The V and J ends lost 3 bases and 2 bases, in that order; junction bases with no gene match: 6. Germline assignment: CDR1 SGHRS and CDR2 YFSETQ. CDR3 length equals 16 residues. The CDR3 bases are TGCGCCAGCAGCTCCGGAGGACTAGCGGACACAGATACGCAGTATTTT. The encoded protein is CASSSGGLADTDTQYF.

CDR3 amino acids: CASKQGFGVVETQYF. The DNA of the CDR3 is TGTGCCAGCAAACAGGGTTTCGGGGTCGTAGAGACCCAGTACTTC. The chain joins TRBV27 to TRBJ2-5; D might be TRBD1 (6 bases). The CDR3 is 15 residues long. Germline values: CDR1 MNHEY, CDR2 SMNVEV (reference sequence). V lost 7 bases and J lost 4, with 19 bases in between.

This chain connects TRBV14 to TRBJ2-3; 8 bases match TRBD1. The junction had 8 bases not matched to a gene; V was cut back by 4 bases and J by 5 bases. The CDR3 sequence is 15 residues long. The germline V gene encodes CDR1 SGHDN and CDR2 FVKESK. This CDR3 is CASSRLNRGVDTQYF. The CDR3 region has the DNA TGTGCCAGCAGCCGTCTCAACAGGGGGGTAGATACGCAGTATTTT.

The rearrangement links TRBV27 to TRBJ1-5, with 7 nucleotides matching TRBD1. The CDR3 extends over 13 amino acids. With V trimmed by 8 bases and J by 7 bases, 8 bases remained unmatched. Germline assignment: CDR1 MNHEY and CDR2 SMNVEV (reference sequence). The CDR3 here is CASRSTGNQPQHF. The CDR3 coding sequence is TGTGCCAGCCGCTCGACAGGGAACCAGCCCCAGCATTTT.

This rearrangement joins TRBV30 to TRBJ1-2; 12 bases are a match to TRBD1. Germline V CDR1 and CDR2: GTSNPN, SVGIG (reference sequence). V was pared by 0 bases and J by 3 bases, with 11 bases of the junction left unmatched. The CDR3 sequence is 18 residues long. CDR3 sequence (DNA): TGTGCCTGGAGTGTAAAGGGACAGGGGGCAGGGGTACACTATGGCTACACCTTC. Translating it yields CAWSVKGQGAGVHYGYTF.

The rearrangement links TRBV27 to TRBJ2-7; TRBD2 is a possible D gene (6 bases). From germline, CDR1 is MNHEY and CDR2 SMNVEV (reference sequence). V was pared by 5 bases and J by 3 bases, with 17 bases between. This CDR3 has 15 amino acids. The CDR3 spells CASSPRWGGHYEQYF. The CDR3 bases are TGTGCCAGCAGTCCCCGCTGGGGAGGACACTACGAGCAGTACTTC.

The rearrangement links TRBV6-1 to TRBJ1-1; D remains ambiguous. CDR3 length equals 13 residues. Trimming took 6 bases from V and 2 from J, leaving 10 bases between them. CDR1 MNHNS and CDR2 SASEGT come from the germline V gene. The CDR3 reads CASSYSLNTEAFF. The CDR3 DNA sequence: TGTGCCAGCAGCTACAGCCTTAACACTGAAGCTTTCTTT.

The V gene is TRBV30, the J gene TRBJ2-6; D not resolved. The CDR3 loop spans 13 amino acids. Trimming shortened V by 4 bases and J by 0 bases, and 4 bases separated the two germline ends. CDR1 and CDR2 (germline): GTSNPN, SVGIG (reference sequence). The DNA of the CDR3 is TGTGCCTGGACCGCCTCTGGGGCCAACGTCCTGACTTTC. It encodes CAWTASGANVLTF.

The rearrangement uses TRBV6-1 and TRBJ2-7, with 10 nucleotides matching TRBD1. This CDR3 spans 13 amino acids. Germline V lookup: CDR1 MNHNS, CDR2 SASEGT. V gave up 5 bases and J gave up 6 bases; unmatched junction bases: 4. As DNA, the CDR3 is TGTGCCAGCAGTACCCGGACAGGGGGCGAGCAGTACTTC. It translates to CASSTRTGGEQYF.

This chain connects TRBV7-4 to TRBJ1-1; 11 nucleotides line up with TRBD1. Germline V lookup: CDR1 SGHVT, CDR2 SQSDAQ. V dropped 5 bases and J dropped 0; count of bases not matched to a gene: 5. This CDR3 comprises 16 residues. The CDR3 loop reads CASSQGQGAMNTEAFF. In DNA form, the CDR3 reads TGTGCCAGCAGCCAAGGACAGGGGGCGATGAACACTGAAGCTTTCTTT. Looking up the rest from reference TRBV7-4 and TRBJ1-1 gives the full variable domain: GAGVSQSPRYKVAKRGRDVALRCDSISGHVTLYWYRQTLGQGSEVLTYSQSDAQRDKSGRPSGRFSAERPERSVSTLKIQRTEQGDSAVYLCASSQGQGAMNTEAFFGQGTRLTVV.

This chain uses TRBV2 with TRBJ1-4, with a weak D call TRBD1 (5 bases). Trimming cost V 2 bases and J 3 bases, with 10 bases left between them. The germline gives CDR1 SNHLY, CDR2 FYNNEI. The length of the CDR3 is 15 residues. In DNA form, the CDR3 reads TGTGCCAGCAGTGAAAGAGACAGCGCTAATGAAAAACTGTTTTTT. It yields the protein CASSERDSANEKLFF.

V and J are TRBV7-9 and TRBJ2-2; TRBD1 aligns across 7 bases. This CDR3 contains 17 residues. Germline V lookup: CDR1 SEHNR, CDR2 FQNEAQ (reference sequence). The V gene end was trimmed by 1 base and the J gene end by 2 bases; junction bases not matched to a gene: 7. This CDR3 reads CASSLDDGTVNTGELFF. CDR3 DNA sequence: TGTGCCAGCAGCTTAGATGATGGGACAGTCAACACCGGGGAGCTGTTTTTT.

This CDR3 reads CASSLPQTSGRSYEQYF. The CDR3 coding sequence is TGCGCCAGCAGCTTACCTCAAACTAGCGGGAGGTCCTACGAGCAGTACTTC. The rearrangement joins TRBV5-1 to TRBJ2-7; TRBD2 agrees at 12 bases. V was clipped by 2 bases and J by 1 base; unmatched bases: 7. The CDR3 covers 17 residues. Per germline, CDR1 SGHRS and CDR2 YFSETQ.

DNA of the CDR3: TGTGCCAGCAGCTTTCGGGCGTTGAGAGGCATTCAGTACTTC. Encoded protein: CASSFRALRGIQYF. The chain uses TRBV5-6 and TRBJ2-4; D not resolved. Germline V gene sequence: CDR1 SGHDT, CDR2 YYEEEE. Trimming shortened V by 2 bases and J by 9 bases, and 15 bases separated the two germline ends. The CDR3 is 14 amino acids. The full variable domain, with the rest looked up from reference TRBV5-6 and TRBJ2-4, is DAGVTQSPTHLIKTRGQQVTLRCSPKSGHDTVSWYQQALGQGPQFIFQYYEEEERQRGNFPDRFSGHQFPNYSSELNVNALLLGDSALYLCASSFRALRGIQYFGAGTRLSVL.

The V and J genes are TRBV5-5 and TRBJ2-1; D assignment may be TRBD1 or TRBD2 (5 bases each). The CDR3 is made up of 13 amino acids. Per germline, CDR1 SGHKS and CDR2 YYEKEE (reference sequence). The V end lost 4 bases, the J end lost 5 bases, and 10 bases lay between the germline ends. CDR3 DNA sequence: TGTGCCAGCAGCCTGGGACCACACAATGAGCAGTTCTTC. Encoded protein: CASSLGPHNEQFF.

This chain connects TRBV4-1 to TRBJ2-1, with TRBD2 matching over 9 bases. Losses at the gene ends were 0 bases for V and 8 bases for J; bases not matched to a gene: 8. CDR1 is MGHRA and CDR2 is YSYEKL in the germline V gene. CDR3 length: 16 residues. The CDR3 nucleotides are TGCGCCAGCAGCCAAGATGGCGGGGGGGCCTCGTATGAGCAGTTCTTC. Translating it yields CASSQDGGGASYEQFF.